This record covers a single TCR beta chain. Germline trimming cut 4 bases from V and 8 bases from J; bases unmatched to any gene: 8. Germline CDR1 and CDR2: SGHTA and FQGNSA. The CDR3 spans 14 residues. The data were produced by immunoSEQ multiplex PCR, yet TCRdb's version contains in-frame clones alone and is incomplete. The sample carries about 66,000 clones, 80% to 85% recorded once. The data stem from a study of OX40 agonist ivuxolimab in advanced cancers. The chain recombines TRBV7-2 with TRBJ1-2, with TRBD1 matching 9 bases. The starting material was CD4+ or CD8+ T cells sorted from blood, obtained in a trial of the OX40 agonist ivuxolimab. The source of this sequence is an adult with an advanced solid tumor such as melanoma, head and neck, liver or kidney cancer. CDR3: CASSYRGREGGYTF. As DNA, the CDR3 is TGTGCCAGCAGCTACAGGGGGCGGGAAGGCGGCTACACCTTC.